These 14 T cell receptor beta chains were all obtained from the same sample, sequenced in a study of T cells after yellow fever vaccination. One entry per CDR3 protein, called by TCRdb with MiXCR from the 5' RACE reads. The data contain approximately 160,000 distinct CDR3 sequences, over 7% of them singletons. Sequences were derived from CD8+ T cells sorted from PBMCs, sampled 45 days after the yellow fever booster vaccination. These receptor sequences come from a man younger than 30 who received the YFV17D yellow fever vaccine.

This clonotype was observed a few times. The chain joins TRBV7-9 to TRBJ2-7; perhaps TRBD1 as D (5 bases). The CDR3 sequence is 19 residues long. Trimming removed 2 bases from V and 1 base from J, with 24 bases in between. The V gene's germline CDR1 is SEHNR and CDR2 FQNEAQ (reference sequence). The CDR3 reads CASSLSLRSDRRSSYEQYF. The CDR3 nucleotides are TGTGCCAGCAGCTTATCACTTAGATCAGACAGACGCTCTTCCTACGAGCAGTACTTC.

This clonotype was detected a few times. This chain joins TRBV7-8 and TRBJ1-1; TRBD1 might be the D (5 bases). From germline, CDR1 is SGHVS and CDR2 FQNEAQ. Between the trimmed V and J ends, which lost 6 bases and 4 bases, there was a span of 15 bases. This CDR3 is 14 amino acids long. The CDR3 region is CASSYSGGFTEAFF. CDR3 sequence (DNA): TGTGCCAGCAGTTACAGTGGGGGGTTCACTGAAGCTTTCTTT.

This chain joins TRBV6-5 and TRBJ1-6; 7 bases are a match to TRBD1. This CDR3 has 15 amino acids. The trim removed 0 bases at V and 9 bases at J, leaving 5 bases unmatched. Germline V gene data show CDR1 as MNHEY and CDR2 as SVGAGI. As DNA, the CDR3 is TGTGCCAGCAGTTACTCGGAGGGGGCGAGTTCACCCCTCCACTTT. It codes for CASSYSEGASSPLHF.

The J gene is TRBJ1-1, the V gene TRBV7-9, with D maybe TRBD1 (6 bases). This CDR3 is built from 15 residues. Germline V CDR1 and CDR2: SEHNR, FQNEAQ (reference sequence). Trimming removed 4 bases from V and 0 bases from J, with 12 bases in between. As DNA, the CDR3 is TGTGCCAGCAGCTCAGGGGTGGGAATGAACACTGAAGCTTTCTTT. It yields the protein CASSSGVGMNTEAFF.

This chain connects TRBV7-6 to TRBJ2-7; 7 nucleotides agree with TRBD1. The CDR3 spans 15 residues. Germline assignment: CDR1 SGHVS and CDR2 FNYEAQ. The junction had 9 bases not matched to a gene; V was cut back by 1 base and J by 6 bases. The CDR3 protein is CASSLGDSPSAEQYF. CDR3 coding DNA: TGTGCCAGCAGCTTAGGGGACAGCCCGTCAGCCGAGCAGTACTTC. The whole variable domain, remainder taken from reference TRBV7-6 and TRBJ2-7, is GAGVSQSPRYKVTKRGQDVALRCDPISGHVSLYWYRQALGQGPEFLTYFNYEAQQDKSGLPNDRFSAERPEGSISTLTIQRTEQRDSAMYRCASSLGDSPSAEQYFGPGTRLTVT.

This clonotype was observed a handful of times. The genes are TRBV7-9 and TRBJ1-5; 7 bases map to TRBD1. Germline assignment: CDR1 SEHNR and CDR2 FQNEAQ (reference sequence). The V segment lost 5 bases and the J segment 0 bases; nucleotides outside the gene matches: 10. The CDR3 runs to 17 residues. CDR3 protein: CASSGSRDSYSNQPQHF. For the CDR3, the DNA is TGTGCCAGCAGCGGATCCCGGGACAGCTATAGCAATCAGCCCCAGCATTTT.

In this sample, this clonotype turned up a few times. The chain uses TRBV14 and TRBJ1-2, with D perhaps TRBD1 (5 bases). Germline CDR1 SGHDN, CDR2 FVKESK. Trimming pared 5 bases from V and 1 base from J, leaving 14 bases between. The CDR3 extends over 15 amino acids. CDR3 protein: CASSDRDGLNYGYTF. CDR3 coding DNA: TGTGCCAGCAGCGACCGGGACGGCCTTAACTATGGCTACACCTTC.

This clonotype was found many times. The chain carries TRBV24-1 and TRBJ2-3; D remains unclear. Germline CDR1 KGHDR, CDR2 SFDVKD. The CDR3 length is 13 residues. The ends were cut back, 5 bases at V and 4 bases at J, with 9 bases in the middle. CDR3 amino acids: CATSGGTADTQYF. In DNA, the CDR3 is TGTGCCACCAGTGGTGGAACGGCAGATACGCAGTATTTT.

This clonotype was counted a few times. The J gene is TRBJ1-1, the V gene TRBV29-1, with D uncertain. The CDR3 covers 12 residues. Germline CDR1 SQVTM, CDR2 ANQGSEA. Trimming took off 4 bases at V and 0 bases at J, with 6 bases between the two ends. The CDR3 reads CSVVWMNTEAFF. The CDR3 nucleotides read TGCAGCGTTGTTTGGATGAACACTGAAGCTTTCTTT.

This chain links TRBV24-1 with TRBJ2-1; 8 bases fit TRBD2. Germline V gene lookup returns CDR1 KGHDR and CDR2 SFDVKD. The CDR3 has 16 amino acids. Trimming at V came to 5 bases and at J to 8 bases, leaving 13 bases not matched to a gene. The CDR3 DNA reads as TGTGCCACCAGTGCACCGGAGCGGGGGCCGGGAGATGAGCAGTTCTTC. Translated: CATSAPERGPGDEQFF.

This clonotype was detected only a few times. The chain employs TRBV9 and TRBJ1-1; 9 bases agree with TRBD1. With V trimmed by 3 bases and J by 3 bases, 6 bases remained unmatched. This CDR3 is 15 amino acids long. CDR1 is SGDLS and CDR2 is YYNGEE in the germline V gene. Here the CDR3 reads CASSGPGQGYTEAFF. CDR3 DNA: TGTGCCAGCAGCGGACCGGGACAGGGATACACTGAAGCTTTCTTT.

DNA for the CDR3: TGTGCCAGCAGCCCCGAGGGACTCAAGAACACCGGGGAGCTGTTTTTT. Encoded protein: CASSPEGLKNTGELFF. The chain employs TRBV12-3 or TRBV12-4 and TRBJ2-2, with a tentative D call TRBD2 (6 bases). Trimming pared 6 bases from V and 1 base from J, leaving 15 bases between. The CDR3 has 16 residues.

J is TRBJ2-5 and V is TRBV20-1; TRBD1 aligns across 11 bases. The germline CDR1 and CDR2 sequences are DFQATT and SNEGSKA (reference sequence). The CDR3 runs to 20 residues. J gave up 4 bases and V 2 bases, and 21 bases lay outside the gene matches. CDR3 residues: CSARFTSRGQGDRFGETQYF. The DNA of the CDR3 is TGCAGTGCTAGATTTACATCCCGGGGACAGGGGGACCGTTTCGGAGAGACCCAGTACTTC.

This clonotype was seen only once. This chain connects TRBV5-4 to TRBJ2-3; D is undetermined. In germline, CDR1 is SGHNT, CDR2 YYREEE (reference sequence). This CDR3 contains 11 residues. The germline V and J ends were trimmed by 4 bases and 4 bases, with 4 bases remaining between them. The CDR3 nucleotides read TGTGCCAGCAGCATCGCAGATACGCAGTATTTT. Translation: CASSIADTQYF.